This T cell receptor beta chain was captured by sequencing in a study of CD8 T cells in ankylosing spondylitis. Findings and limits, study-wide: Seemingly characteristic of ankylosing spondylitis blood was a TCR beta motif consisting of eight highly homologous variants. Reports say disease-linked clones showed up significantly more in matched ankylosing spondylitis synovial fluid.

The CDR3 has 17 residues. This clonotype was found a few times. Its antigen is as yet unknown. From the 5' RACE reads, TCRdb called clonotypes with MiXCR, one entry per CDR3 protein. Of approximately 220,000 distinct CDR3 sequences in the sample, about 10% were seen once. The sequence was obtained from a male donor with ankylosing spondylitis or in good health (not recorded which). Sequencing was performed on blood, either unsorted or a sorted T cell fraction (not recorded which). The chain employs TRBV21-1 and TRBJ2-3; the table assigns TRBD2, which was not confirmed against the DNA. TRBV21-1 counts as a pseudogene. CDR3 nucleotides: TGTGCCAGCAGCAAGGTGATGGGGAGCGGGGCCACAGATACGCAGTATTTT. Translated, it gives CASSKVMGSGATDTQYF.